This is a list of T cell receptor beta chains from one sample in a study of blood T cell dynamics during melanoma immunotherapy. The protocol was immunoSEQ multiplex PCR, while the TCRdb copy is restricted to in-frame clones and leaves out a portion. The sample shows fewer than 18,000 clones, about 85% of them seen only once. The sequenced sample was blood, obtained from a patient treated with checkpoint blockade. These receptors originate from a human donor with melanoma. Both conserved end residues are part of each CDR3. The D gene is left open where the match is weak. Clone size appears in some rows only: once, few, many, or a class for an expanded clone.

j_call	d_call	v_call	cdr3_length	clone_size	cdr3_aa	cdr3_nt
TRBJ2-7	TRBD1	TRBV28	14	.	CASSTTGLRYEQYF	TGTGCCAGCAGTACGACAGGGTTGAGATACGAGCAGTACTTC
TRBJ1-2	.	TRBV28	18	few	CASSLSTGQRVPNYGYTF	TGTGCCAGCAGTTTATCGACAGGACAGAGAGTCCCTAACTATGGCTACACCTTC
TRBJ2-7	.	TRBV7-2	13	few	CASSLGQQYEQYF	TGTGCCAGCAGCTTAGGACAGCAGTACGAGCAGTACTTC
TRBJ2-5	.	TRBV9	15	once	CASSVGTDRQETQYF	TGTGCCAGCAGCGTAGGGACTGATCGACAAGAGACCCAGTACTTC
TRBJ1-6	.	TRBV7-9	13	.	CASSGNQNSPLHF	TGTGCCAGCAGCGGGAACCAAAATTCACCCCTCCACTTT
TRBJ1-6	.	TRBV28	12	.	CASSLLWGHLHF	TGTGCCAGCAGTTTACTTTGGGGCCACCTCCACTTT
TRBJ2-3	TRBD2	TRBV6-4	17	.	CASSDRFSGGSTDTQYF	TGTGCCAGCAGTGACCGGTTTAGCGGGGGTAGCACAGATACGCAGTATTTT
TRBJ2-2	TRBD1	TRBV5-1	17	few	CASPIGLDRGITGELFF	TGCGCCAGCCCCATCGGGTTGGACAGGGGGATAACCGGGGAGCTGTTTTTT
TRBJ1-5	.	TRBV6-6	13	.	CASSYSGVQPQHF	TGTGCCAGCAGTTACTCGGGGGTCCAGCCCCAGCATTTT
TRBJ1-1	.	TRBV6-5	12	few	CASRTQRGEAFF	TGTGCCAGCAGAACCCAACGGGGGGAAGCTTTCTTT
TRBJ2-7	.	TRBV12-2	17	.	CASRLTTRVHFLYEQYF	TGTGCAAGTCGCCTAACAACCAGGGTTCATTTTTTATACGAGCAGTACTTC
TRBJ2-7	.	TRBV5-5	14	.	CASSLFPGSHEQYF	TGTGCCAGCAGCTTGTTCCCAGGGAGCCACGAGCAGTACTTC
TRBJ2-2	.	TRBV7-3	13	.	CASSLPGPGELFF	TGTGCCAGCAGCCTCCCCGGCCCCGGGGAGCTGTTTTTT
TRBJ1-5	TRBD1	TRBV19	14	.	CASTNTGGTQPQHF	TGTGCCAGTACCAACACAGGGGGAACTCAGCCCCAGCATTTT
TRBJ2-5	.	TRBV7-9	13	.	CASSLGPGETQYF	TGTGCCAGCAGCTTGGGACCGGGGGAGACCCAGTACTTC
TRBJ2-7	TRBD1	TRBV5-4	13	.	CASMGQGALEQYF	TGTGCCAGCATGGGACAGGGGGCTCTCGAGCAGTACTTC
TRBJ1-5	.	TRBV7-9	16	.	CASSLALGAGNQPQHF	TGTGCCAGCAGCTTAGCGCTAGGGGCGGGTAATCAGCCCCAGCATTTT
TRBJ2-3	.	TRBV11-3	13	once	CASSQGRTDTQYF	TGTGCCAGCAGCCAGGGCCGCACAGATACGCAGTATTTT
TRBJ2-7	TRBD1	TRBV29-1	15	.	CSVEVRGQGTNEQYF	TGCAGCGTTGAAGTCCGCGGACAGGGGACAAACGAGCAGTACTTC
TRBJ1-1	TRBD1	TRBV6-6	14	few	CASSYGTENTEAFF	TGTGCCAGCAGTTACGGGACAGAGAACACTGAAGCTTTCTTT
TRBJ2-7	.	TRBV11-2	15	.	CASSFFGRESHEQYF	TGTGCCAGCAGCTTTTTCGGCAGGGAGAGCCACGAGCAGTACTTC
TRBJ1-5	.	TRBV7-2	13	.	CASSLAGSQPQHF	TGTGCCAGCAGCTTAGCAGGGTCGCAGCCCCAGCATTTT
TRBJ2-3	.	TRBV28	15	.	CASSLVLFEADTQYF	TGTGCCAGCAGTTTAGTCCTCTTTGAGGCAGATACGCAGTATTTT
TRBJ1-2	TRBD1	TRBV30	14	.	CAWSVQGRNYGYTF	TGTGCCTGGAGTGTACAGGGGAGGAACTATGGCTACACCTTC
TRBJ1-4	.	TRBV5-1	15	.	CASSMEGRKGEKLFF	TGCGCCAGCAGCATGGAGGGCAGAAAAGGTGAAAAACTGTTTTTT
TRBJ1-1	TRBD1	TRBV27	19	once	CASSLYGTEVRGVNTEAFF	TGTGCCAGCAGTTTATATGGGACAGAGGTTCGGGGGGTGAACACTGAAGCTTTCTTT
TRBJ2-7	.	TRBV6-5	15	few	CASSPTGTYSYEQYF	TGTGCCAGCAGCCCCACCGGGACATACTCCTACGAGCAGTACTTC
TRBJ2-7	TRBD1	TRBV13	13	.	CASSYGQGAEQYF	TGTGCCAGCAGCTACGGACAGGGGGCGGAGCAGTACTTC
TRBJ2-2	TRBD2	TRBV7-2	17	.	CASSKPGTSGGAGELFF	TGTGCCAGCAGCAAACCCGGGACTAGCGGGGGGGCCGGGGAGCTGTTTTTT
TRBJ2-7	.	TRBV6-5	14	.	CASSKKRGPYEQYF	TGTGCCAGCAGTAAGAAGCGCGGTCCCTACGAGCAGTACTTC
TRBJ1-3	.	TRBV23-1	17	.	CASSQRKGPRPGNTIYF	TGCGCCAGCAGTCAAAGAAAGGGTCCGCGGCCTGGAAACACCATATATTTT
TRBJ2-4	TRBD1	TRBV7-9	19	.	CASSLARMDRVLGKNIQYF	TGTGCCAGCAGCTTAGCGCGTATGGACAGGGTATTGGGCAAAAACATTCAGTACTTC
TRBJ1-6	.	TRBV10-3	15	.	CAISDLGGGNSPLHF	TGTGCCATCAGCGACCTCGGGGGAGGTAATTCACCCCTCCACTTT
TRBJ2-5	.	TRBV6-5	15	.	CASSYSRGRLETQYF	TGTGCCAGCAGTTACTCCCGCGGACGGTTGGAGACCCAGTACTTC
TRBJ1-1	.	TRBV28	14	.	CASSLSEGNTEAFF	TGTGCCAGCAGCCTGTCAGAGGGGAACACTGAAGCTTTCTTT
TRBJ2-3	.	TRBV30	15	.	CAWSGSPRPTDTQYF	TGTGCCTGGAGTGGTTCCCCTCGTCCCACAGATACGCAGTATTTT
TRBJ2-2	.	TRBV19	15	.	CASNGHSLSTGELFF	TGTGCCAGCAATGGACATTCCTTGAGCACCGGGGAGCTGTTTTTT
TRBJ2-7	.	TRBV29-1	14	.	CSVEEGKQPYEQYF	TGCAGCGTTGAAGAAGGAAAGCAACCCTACGAGCAGTACTTC
TRBJ1-5	.	TRBV6-1	15	.	CASSVKGIGNQPQHF	TGTGCCAGCAGCGTAAAGGGTATCGGCAATCAGCCCCAGCATTTT
TRBJ2-7	.	TRBV29-1	14	.	CSVEPATAGNEQYF	TGCAGCGTCGAACCTGCCACGGCTGGCAACGAGCAGTACTTC
TRBJ1-2	.	TRBV9	19	.	CASSVGGRGIERLDYGYTF	TGTGCCAGCAGCGTAGGCGGGAGGGGAATTGAAAGGTTGGACTATGGCTACACCTTC
TRBJ1-1	.	TRBV7-9	13	.	CASSPRSGPEAFF	TGTGCCAGCAGCCCCCGTTCCGGGCCTGAAGCTTTCTTT
TRBJ1-1	.	TRBV6-5	13	.	CASREGLNTEAFF	TGTGCCAGCAGAGAGGGGCTGAACACTGAAGCTTTCTTT
TRBJ2-7	TRBD2	TRBV4-1	14	once	CASSIAGGTYEQYF	TGCGCCAGCAGTATAGCGGGGGGTACCTACGAGCAGTACTTC
TRBJ2-7	TRBD2	TRBV29-1	13	.	CSVGPSGSYEQYF	TGCAGCGTTGGGCCTAGCGGCTCCTACGAGCAGTACTTC
TRBJ1-4	.	TRBV7-6	18	.	CASSHNGGQVATNEKLFF	TGTGCCAGCAGCCATAATGGGGGACAAGTTGCAACTAATGAAAAACTGTTTTTT
TRBJ2-3	.	TRBV7-3	17	.	CASSPHTKGFGTDTQYF	TGTGCCAGCAGCCCACATACAAAGGGTTTCGGCACAGATACGCAGTATTTT
TRBJ1-1	.	TRBV2	13	few	CASIFDRNTEAFF	TGTGCCAGCATCTTTGACAGGAACACTGAAGCTTTCTTT
TRBJ1-1	.	TRBV19	14	.	CASSLGQGGTEAFF	TGTGCCAGCAGCTTGGGGCAGGGCGGGACTGAAGCTTTCTTT
TRBJ2-1	.	TRBV7-9	13	.	CASSGGAYNEQFF	TGTGCCAGCAGCGGGGGGGCGTACAATGAGCAGTTCTTC
TRBJ2-2	.	TRBV9	13	.	CASSEFISGELFF	TGTGCCAGCAGCGAGTTTATCTCCGGGGAGCTGTTTTTT
TRBJ1-5	.	TRBV19	13	.	CASSGRGNQPQHF	TGTGCCAGTAGTGGCAGGGGCAATCAGCCCCAGCATTTT
TRBJ2-7	.	TRBV2	14	once	CASRYTGPSREQYF	TGTGCCAGCAGATACACCGGCCCTTCGAGAGAGCAGTACTTC
TRBJ2-7	.	TRBV27	16	.	CASSHLQISAVYEQYF	TGTGCCAGCAGCCACCTTCAGATTAGCGCAGTCTACGAGCAGTACTTC